Listed below are T cell receptor beta chains from one sample, sequenced in a study of T cell repertoires in cytomegalovirus infection. TCRdb ran MiXCR on the reads and lists one entry per CDR3 protein. The sample lists 160,000 or so distinct CDR3 sequences; 17% were seen once. Sample: CD8+ T cells from PBMCs. Receptors originate from a human donor in good health (CMV status not recorded). Some clones in this sample may be carry-over from other donors' samples. Both conserved end residues are part of each CDR3. D genes are given only for firm matches. A clone size is listed for some rows: how often the clone was seen (once, few, many), or a class if it is expanded.

D gene,V gene,J gene,clone size,CDR3 DNA,CDR3 protein
.,TRBV7-9,TRBJ1-1,few,TGTGCCAGCAGCTTAGTGGGACCGAACACTGAAGCTTTCTTT,CASSLVGPNTEAFF
TRBD2,TRBV6-2/TRBV6-3,TRBJ2-3,.,TGTGCCAGCAGTCCTCTAGCGGGAGCTCCAGATACGCAGTATTTT,CASSPLAGAPDTQYF
.,TRBV28,TRBJ2-1,many,TGTGCCAGCAGTTTTTTGGCGGGATCAAGCTCCTACAATGAGCAGTTCTTC,CASSFLAGSSSYNEQFF
.,TRBV28,TRBJ1-2,.,TGTGCCGGGGGCTCAAGACTCTATGGCTACACCTTC,CAGGSRLYGYTF
.,TRBV11-2,TRBJ2-4,few,TGTGCCAGCAGCTTAGGAGGGGAAGCCAAAAACATTCAGTACTTC,CASSLGGEAKNIQYF
TRBD1,TRBV4-2,TRBJ1-1,.,TGTGCCAGCAGCCAAGATGAAGGGACAGGGAACACTGAAGCTTTCTTT,CASSQDEGTGNTEAFF
TRBD1,TRBV6-2/TRBV6-3,TRBJ1-5,.,TGTGCCAGCAGTTACGAGGCCAGGGGGATTAGCAATCAGCCCCAGCATTTT,CASSYEARGISNQPQHF
.,TRBV2,TRBJ2-1,many,TGTGCCAGCAAGGCCCAGTGGAGTAGTTACAATGAGCAGTTCTTC,CASKAQWSSYNEQFF
.,TRBV9,TRBJ2-7,.,TGTGCCAGCAGCGTAGCGGCAGGGCTGGACGAGCAGTACTTC,CASSVAAGLDEQYF
TRBD1,TRBV28,TRBJ1-5,few,TGTGCCAGCAGTTTCCCGTTTCACGGGACAGCGCTTTTCAATCAGCCCCAGCATTTT,CASSFPFHGTALFNQPQHF
TRBD1,TRBV6-6,TRBJ2-4,few,TGTGCCAGCAGTGAGAGACAGGGGATAGCCAAAAACATTCAGTACTTC,CASSERQGIAKNIQYF
.,TRBV19,TRBJ1-2,.,TGTGCCAGTAGGACAGGTGCGGATGGCTACACCTTC,CASRTGADGYTF
TRBD2,TRBV28,TRBJ2-3,.,TGTGCCAGCAGCCACCCCGGGACTAGCGGGTTTCCCAGCACAGATACGCAGTATTTT,CASSHPGTSGFPSTDTQYF
.,TRBV6-2/TRBV6-3,TRBJ1-1,.,TGTGCCAGCAGTTACCCTAGTAGAAGAAGAGGGACTGAAGCTTTCTTT,CASSYPSRRRGTEAFF
TRBD2,TRBV6-2/TRBV6-3,TRBJ2-2,many,TGTGCCAGCAGTTACTTTGGTTCGACTAGCGGTTTGGCTGGGGAGCTGTTTTTT,CASSYFGSTSGLAGELFF
TRBD2,TRBV7-9,TRBJ2-5,few,TGTGCCACGACGAAACCGAGACTAGCGGGAGTTTCCCTCGGAGAGACCCAGTACTTC,CATTKPRLAGVSLGETQYF